This T cell receptor (beta chain) originates from a study of T cells in tuberculosis. Assay used: immunoSEQ multiplex PCR; TCRdb lists only in-frame clones, some missing. The sample yields tens of thousands of clones, roughly 93% seen once. Cells were sorted from thawed PBMC rested overnight and stained with GMM-loaded CD1B tetramer, viability dye and anti-CD3. The CD1B tetramers carried C32 glucose monomycolate purified from Rhodococcus equi. Tetramer-sorted PBMC had been CD14 monocyte-depleted before freezing. Each donor contributed roughly 91,000 sorted tetramer-negative cells. The CDR3 runs to 19 residues. Germline V gene lookup returns CDR1 SGHVS and CDR2 FNYEAQ. V lost 4 bases to trimming and J lost 6 bases; unmatched junction nucleotides: 19.

The clonotype was recovered from an adult woman with latent tuberculosis. Sequencing was performed on CD1b-GMM tetramer-negative cells sorted from PBMCs. The chain has TRBV7-6 and TRBJ2-1, with 9 positions matching TRBD2. In DNA, the CDR3 is TGTGCCAGCAGCTCAACCCCTAGGGGTAGCGGGGGTGGGACCAATGAGCAGTTCTTC. Translated, it gives CASSSTPRGSGGGTNEQFF.